One and the same sample provided the 9 T cell receptor beta chains below, sequenced in a study of cytomegalovirus exposure and HLA in healthy donors (dated by TCRdb to the late 2010s). To prepare the library, the immunoSEQ multiplex PCR assay was applied. As stored in TCRdb, this immuneACCESS dataset retains in-frame rearrangements with V and J assigned. A fraction of the clones does not appear; measured against another copy, unresolved V genes explain less than half of the discrepancy, and the remainder lacks a known reason. This sample holds about 74,000 clones; nearly 95% were observed only once. The leading ten clones occupy 1.5% to 1.9% of the sample. Sequenced material: PBMCs. The origin of the receptors is a man aged 18 to 30 in good health and CMV-seropositive.

The gene calls are TRBV13 and TRBJ1-5, with 9 bases identical to TRBD1. V shed 1 base and J 1 base; nucleotides not matched to a gene: 14. CDR3 size: 20 residues. CDR1 and CDR2 (germline): PRHDT, FYEKMQ (reference sequence). In nucleotides, the CDR3 is TGTGCCAGCAGCTTAGATCTTGGGGACAGGGCCAACCTCAGCAATCAGCCCCAGCATTTT. This codes for CASSLDLGDRANLSNQPQHF.

The J gene is TRBJ2-7, the V gene TRBV7-8, with D possibly being TRBD2 (5 bases). Germline CDR1 reads SGHVS; CDR2 reads FQNEAQ. This CDR3 has 13 residues. V was pared by 5 bases and J by 3 bases, with 11 bases between. The CDR3 is CASSLGRGYEQYF. In nucleotides, the CDR3 is TGTGCCAGCAGCCTAGGACGGGGCTACGAGCAGTACTTC. The full variable domain, with the rest looked up from reference TRBV7-8 and TRBJ2-7, is GAGVSQSPRYKVAKRGQDVALRCDPISGHVSLFWYQQALGQGPEFLTYFQNEAQLDKSGLPSDRFFAERPEGSVSTLKIQRTQQEDSAVYLCASSLGRGYEQYFGPGTRLTVT.

The rearrangement uses TRBV14 and TRBJ1-2; tentative D call: TRBD1 (5 bases). CDR3 size: 15 residues. Germline CDR1 is SGHDN and CDR2 is FVKESK. Trimming removed 0 bases at V and 4 bases at J, with 12 bases between. CDR3: CASSQDRGSVYGYTF. The DNA of the CDR3 is TGTGCCAGCAGCCAAGATCGGGGGTCAGTCTATGGCTACACCTTC.

The rearrangement links TRBV6-1 to TRBJ1-4, with 7 bases matching TRBD1. Looked up from germline, CDR1 is MNHNS and CDR2 is SASEGT. Germline trimming cut 2 bases from V and 4 bases from J; bases unmatched to any gene: 10. This CDR3 has 17 amino acids. In DNA, the CDR3 is TGTGCCAGCAGTGAAAGGCGAGGGGGCTTTCTTAATGAAAAACTGTTTTTT. Translation gives CASSERRGGFLNEKLFF.

The chain is built from TRBV10-2 and TRBJ2-7, with D perhaps matching TRBD2 (5 bases). CDR3 size: 14 residues. Germline loops: CDR1 WSHSY, CDR2 SAAADI. V lost 3 bases and J 1 base, leaving 10 bases between the germline ends. The CDR3 region is CASSDAGISYEQYF. Written as DNA, the CDR3 is TGCGCCAGCAGTGACGCCGGGATATCCTACGAGCAGTACTTC.

The chain employs TRBV15 and TRBJ2-3; a possible D gene is TRBD2 (7 bases). The CDR3 is 15 residues long. Germline V gene sequence: CDR1 LNHNV, CDR2 YYDKDF (reference sequence). V shed 6 bases and J shed 10 bases, with 23 bases lying between them. The DNA for the CDR3 is TGTGCCACCAGGACCGCTAGCGGACTGGGGGCGTCGCAGTATTTT. This gives the protein CATRTASGLGASQYF.

The chain recombines TRBV4-2 with TRBJ2-7; TRBD2 aligns across 9 bases. V lost 1 base, J lost 3 bases, and 4 bases stayed unmatched. The germline V gene has CDR1 LGHNA and CDR2 YNFKEQ. The CDR3 sequence is 15 residues long. This chain's CDR3 is CASSQASSGDYEQYF. As DNA, the CDR3 is TGTGCCAGCAGCCAAGCGTCTAGCGGGGACTACGAGCAGTACTTC.

The chain combines TRBV19 with TRBJ2-7; D ambiguous. CDR3 length: 13 residues. V lost 4 bases to trimming and J lost 3 bases, with 10 bases between them. Germline V gene sequence: CDR1 LNHDA, CDR2 SQIVND (reference sequence). The CDR3 here is CASSNEVGYEQYF. The CDR3 region has the DNA TGTGCCAGTAGTAACGAGGTGGGCTACGAGCAGTACTTC.

V and J are TRBV5-5 and TRBJ2-1; 11 positions match TRBD2. The V gene end was trimmed by 4 bases and the J gene end by 6 bases; junction bases not matched to a gene: 6. CDR1 is SGHKS and CDR2 is YYEKEE in the germline V gene (reference sequence). The CDR3 spans 15 residues. The CDR3 protein is CASSILAGASNEQFF. DNA of the CDR3: TGTGCCAGCAGCATACTAGCGGGAGCTTCCAATGAGCAGTTCTTC.